The rows below give T cell receptor beta chains drawn from one sample of a study of OX40 agonist ivuxolimab in advanced cancers. Method: immunoSEQ multiplex PCR; TCRdb's copy keeps in-frame clones and lacks some. The sample holds some 65,000 clones; about 85% are singletons and the top ten take approximately 4%. The sample consisted of CD4+ or CD8+ T cells sorted from blood, taken in a trial of the OX40 agonist ivuxolimab. These receptors all come from an adult with an advanced solid tumor such as melanoma, head and neck, liver or kidney cancer. Both conserved end residues are part of each CDR3. Each record gives: V gene, J gene, clone size, D gene, CDR3 protein, CDR3 DNA. D genes are given only for firm matches. Some rows mark clone size as missing; the rest say once, few, many or name a class of expanded clone.

V gene: TRBV5-1; J gene: TRBJ2-2; clone size: few; D gene: TRBD1; CDR3 protein: CASSLGSRGRWELFF; CDR3 DNA: TGCGCCAGCAGCTTGGGATCCAGGGGGCGTTGGGAGCTGTTTTTT
V gene: TRBV6-4; J gene: TRBJ2-3; clone size: -; D gene: -; CDR3 protein: CASSDNGGGPQYF; CDR3 DNA: TGTGCCAGCAGTGACAATGGCGGGGGCCCGCAGTATTTT
V gene: TRBV5-1; J gene: TRBJ2-7; clone size: -; D gene: TRBD2; CDR3 protein: CASSRGTSGSYEQYF; CDR3 DNA: TGCGCCAGCAGCAGAGGGACTAGCGGCTCCTACGAGCAGTACTTC
V gene: TRBV19; J gene: TRBJ1-4; clone size: -; D gene: -; CDR3 protein: CASSIDGHNEKLFF; CDR3 DNA: TGTGCCAGTAGTATTGACGGACATAATGAAAAACTGTTTTTT
V gene: TRBV19; J gene: TRBJ1-5; clone size: -; D gene: -; CDR3 protein: CASSTPVGGSKQPQHF; CDR3 DNA: TGTGCCAGTAGTACCCCAGTCGGGGGAAGCAAGCAGCCCCAGCATTTT
V gene: TRBV6-1; J gene: TRBJ1-3; clone size: few; D gene: -; CDR3 protein: CASSLHTIYF; CDR3 DNA: TGTGCCAGCAGTTTGCACACCATATATTTT
V gene: TRBV6-5; J gene: TRBJ2-7; clone size: -; D gene: -; CDR3 protein: CASSYRGHYEQYF; CDR3 DNA: TGTGCCAGCAGTTACAGGGGCCACTACGAGCAGTACTTC
V gene: TRBV19; J gene: TRBJ2-2; clone size: -; D gene: TRBD2; CDR3 protein: CASSTGLARELFF; CDR3 DNA: TGTGCCAGTAGTACGGGACTAGCACGGGAGCTGTTTTTT
V gene: TRBV4-3; J gene: TRBJ1-2; clone size: -; D gene: -; CDR3 protein: CASSQDLRGPYGYTF; CDR3 DNA: TGCGCCAGCAGCCAAGATTTACGGGGACCCTATGGCTACACCTTC
V gene: TRBV5-5; J gene: TRBJ2-5; clone size: -; D gene: TRBD1; CDR3 protein: CASSFQGARETQYF; CDR3 DNA: TGTGCCAGCAGCTTTCAGGGGGCGCGGGAGACCCAGTACTTC
V gene: TRBV11-2; J gene: TRBJ2-1; clone size: -; D gene: -; CDR3 protein: CASSVELTDFEQFF; CDR3 DNA: TGTGCCAGCAGCGTGGAACTGACGGACTTTGAGCAGTTCTTC
V gene: TRBV28; J gene: TRBJ1-3; clone size: -; D gene: -; CDR3 protein: CASSLTLILSGNTIYF; CDR3 DNA: TGTGCCAGCAGTTTAACCCTTATTCTCTCTGGAAACACCATATATTTT
V gene: TRBV29-1; J gene: TRBJ1-1; clone size: -; D gene: -; CDR3 protein: CSVRTPNTEAFF; CDR3 DNA: TGCAGCGTACGGACACCGAACACTGAAGCTTTCTTT
V gene: TRBV2; J gene: TRBJ2-7; clone size: -; D gene: TRBD1; CDR3 protein: CASKRDSPYEQYF; CDR3 DNA: TGTGCCAGCAAACGGGACAGCCCCTACGAGCAGTACTTC
V gene: TRBV11-2; J gene: TRBJ2-3; clone size: -; D gene: -; CDR3 protein: CASRASGVLTDTQYF; CDR3 DNA: TGTGCCAGCAGGGCGTCTGGCGTCTTGACAGATACGCAGTATTTT
V gene: TRBV7-7; J gene: TRBJ2-7; clone size: -; D gene: -; CDR3 protein: CASSLKRRQGIPYEQYF; CDR3 DNA: TGTGCCAGCAGCTTAAAAAGGAGGCAGGGGATTCCCTACGAGCAGTACTTC
V gene: TRBV27; J gene: TRBJ2-1; clone size: -; D gene: -; CDR3 protein: CASSFSILTVNNEQFF; CDR3 DNA: TGTGCCAGCAGTTTTTCGATATTGACAGTTAACAATGAGCAGTTCTTC
V gene: TRBV7-6; J gene: TRBJ2-7; clone size: -; D gene: -; CDR3 protein: CASSLQGGEQYF; CDR3 DNA: TGTGCCAGCAGCTTACAGGGGGGCGAGCAGTACTTC
V gene: TRBV10-3; J gene: TRBJ1-2; clone size: -; D gene: TRBD1; CDR3 protein: CAISETETGGRDYGYTF; CDR3 DNA: TGTGCCATCAGTGAGACCGAAACAGGGGGACGCGACTATGGCTACACCTTC
V gene: TRBV19; J gene: TRBJ2-5; clone size: -; D gene: -; CDR3 protein: CATSWARGETQYF; CDR3 DNA: TGTGCCACCAGTTGGGCGCGAGGGGAGACCCAGTACTTC
V gene: TRBV28; J gene: TRBJ1-2; clone size: -; D gene: -; CDR3 protein: CASSTDPQRYGYTF; CDR3 DNA: TGTGCCAGCAGCACGGACCCTCAGAGGTATGGCTACACCTTC
V gene: TRBV10-3; J gene: TRBJ1-2; clone size: few; D gene: -; CDR3 protein: CAISPSGHGGYTF; CDR3 DNA: TGTGCCATCAGCCCCAGCGGGCACGGTGGCTACACCTTC
V gene: TRBV29-1; J gene: TRBJ1-2; clone size: -; D gene: TRBD1; CDR3 protein: CSVGRTGQARGYTF; CDR3 DNA: TGCAGCGTAGGCCGGACAGGGCAAGCGAGAGGCTACACCTTC
V gene: TRBV2; J gene: TRBJ2-1; clone size: -; D gene: -; CDR3 protein: CASRGASDEQFF; CDR3 DNA: TGTGCCAGCCGGGGGGCGTCTGATGAGCAGTTCTTC
V gene: TRBV6-6; J gene: TRBJ1-5; clone size: -; D gene: -; CDR3 protein: CASSYSGGGPHQPQHF; CDR3 DNA: TGTGCCAGCAGTTACTCCGGCGGGGGCCCCCATCAGCCCCAGCATTTT
V gene: TRBV7-2; J gene: TRBJ1-1; clone size: -; D gene: TRBD1; CDR3 protein: CASSLERQGYTEAFF; CDR3 DNA: TGTGCCAGCAGCTTAGAGCGACAGGGATACACTGAAGCTTTCTTT
V gene: TRBV7-2; J gene: TRBJ2-5; clone size: -; D gene: -; CDR3 protein: CASSFAETQYF; CDR3 DNA: TGTGCCAGCAGCTTTGCTGAGACCCAGTACTTC
V gene: TRBV11-3; J gene: TRBJ2-7; clone size: -; D gene: TRBD1; CDR3 protein: CASSLEGTGIHEQYF; CDR3 DNA: TGTGCCAGCAGCTTAGAGGGGACAGGGATCCACGAGCAGTACTTC
V gene: TRBV6-1; J gene: TRBJ2-2; clone size: -; D gene: -; CDR3 protein: CASSGDSTAGELFF; CDR3 DNA: TGTGCCAGCAGTGGGGACTCCACCGCCGGGGAGCTGTTTTTT
V gene: TRBV2; J gene: TRBJ1-5; clone size: -; D gene: TRBD1; CDR3 protein: CASSSGGWPPQHF; CDR3 DNA: TGTGCCAGCAGCTCAGGGGGGTGGCCGCCCCAGCATTTT
V gene: TRBV6-1; J gene: TRBJ2-7; clone size: -; D gene: -; CDR3 protein: CASRYSYEQYF; CDR3 DNA: TGTGCCAGCAGGTACAGTTACGAGCAGTACTTC
V gene: TRBV9; J gene: TRBJ1-2; clone size: -; D gene: -; CDR3 protein: CASSAQGYGYTF; CDR3 DNA: TGTGCCAGCAGCGCACAGGGCTATGGCTACACCTTC
V gene: TRBV6-1; J gene: TRBJ2-7; clone size: -; D gene: TRBD1; CDR3 protein: CASSLRQGAYEQYF; CDR3 DNA: TGTGCCAGCAGTTTACGACAGGGGGCTTACGAGCAGTACTTC
V gene: TRBV7-9; J gene: TRBJ1-4; clone size: -; D gene: -; CDR3 protein: CASSLTAGRGNEKLFF; CDR3 DNA: TGTGCCAGCAGCTTAACGGCGGGCAGGGGTAACGAAAAACTGTTTTTT
V gene: TRBV19; J gene: TRBJ2-3; clone size: -; D gene: -; CDR3 protein: CASSITGNTQYF; CDR3 DNA: TGTGCCAGTAGTATAACCGGTAATACGCAGTATTTT
V gene: TRBV6-6; J gene: TRBJ2-7; clone size: -; D gene: TRBD1; CDR3 protein: CASSRVQGRYYEQYF; CDR3 DNA: TGTGCCAGCAGTCGCGTACAGGGGCGCTATTACGAGCAGTACTTC
V gene: TRBV23-1; J gene: TRBJ2-6; clone size: -; D gene: TRBD1; CDR3 protein: CASIFLSGTGSSGANVLTF; CDR3 DNA: TGCGCCAGCATCTTCCTATCCGGGACAGGGAGCTCTGGGGCCAACGTCCTGACTTTC
V gene: TRBV19; J gene: TRBJ2-2; clone size: -; D gene: -; CDR3 protein: CASHTRTGELFF; CDR3 DNA: TGTGCCAGCCATACCCGCACCGGGGAGCTGTTTTTT
V gene: TRBV25-1; J gene: TRBJ1-2; clone size: once; D gene: -; CDR3 protein: CASSDKINYGYTF; CDR3 DNA: TGTGCCAGCAGTGACAAGATTAACTATGGCTACACCTTC
V gene: TRBV5-5; J gene: TRBJ1-1; clone size: few; D gene: TRBD1; CDR3 protein: CASGPGDRDTEAFF; CDR3 DNA: TGTGCCAGCGGACCCGGAGACAGGGACACTGAAGCTTTCTTT
V gene: TRBV6-5; J gene: TRBJ2-6; clone size: once; D gene: -; CDR3 protein: CASRGAQGANVLTF; CDR3 DNA: TGTGCCAGCAGAGGGGCCCAGGGGGCCAACGTCCTGACTTTC
V gene: TRBV2; J gene: TRBJ2-1; clone size: once; D gene: TRBD2; CDR3 protein: CASSEAGLANEQFF; CDR3 DNA: TGTGCCAGCAGTGAAGCGGGACTAGCGAATGAGCAGTTCTTC
V gene: TRBV5-4; J gene: TRBJ1-2; clone size: -; D gene: -; CDR3 protein: CASSPWGGGGYTF; CDR3 DNA: TGTGCCAGCAGCCCGTGGGGAGGAGGTGGCTACACCTTC
V gene: TRBV9; J gene: TRBJ1-5; clone size: -; D gene: -; CDR3 protein: CASSVSPNSNQPQHF; CDR3 DNA: TGTGCCAGCAGCGTAAGCCCAAATAGCAATCAGCCCCAGCATTTT
V gene: TRBV10-2; J gene: TRBJ1-5; clone size: -; D gene: TRBD1; CDR3 protein: CASRTRDRADQPQHF; CDR3 DNA: TGCGCCAGCCGCACCCGGGACAGGGCGGATCAGCCCCAGCATTTT